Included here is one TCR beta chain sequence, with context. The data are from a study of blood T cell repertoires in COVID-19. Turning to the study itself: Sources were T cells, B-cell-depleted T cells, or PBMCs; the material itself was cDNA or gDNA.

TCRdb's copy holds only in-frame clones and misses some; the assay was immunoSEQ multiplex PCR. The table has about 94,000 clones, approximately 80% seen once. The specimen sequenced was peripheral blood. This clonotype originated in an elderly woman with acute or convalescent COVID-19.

The CDR3 coding sequence is TGTGCCACCAATGTGGCAGGGGATGAGCAGTACTTC. Amino acids: CATNVAGDEQYF. The chain has TRBV2 and TRBJ2-7; D may be TRBD1 (6 bases). The CDR3 spans 12 residues. Germline V gives CDR1 SNHLY, CDR2 FYNNEI. Trimming took off 10 bases at V and 7 bases at J, with 17 bases between the two ends.